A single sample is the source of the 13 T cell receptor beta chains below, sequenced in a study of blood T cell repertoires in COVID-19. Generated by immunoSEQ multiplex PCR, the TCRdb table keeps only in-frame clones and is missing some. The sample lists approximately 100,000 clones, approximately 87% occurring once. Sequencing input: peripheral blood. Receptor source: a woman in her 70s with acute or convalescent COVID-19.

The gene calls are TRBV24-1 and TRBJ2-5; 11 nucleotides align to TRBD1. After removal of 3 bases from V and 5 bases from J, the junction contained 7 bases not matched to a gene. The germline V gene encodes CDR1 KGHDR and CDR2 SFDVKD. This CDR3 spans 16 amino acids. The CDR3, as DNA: TGTGCCACCAGTGATCCGGACAGGGGGCTAGGGGAGACCCAGTACTTC. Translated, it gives CATSDPDRGLGETQYF.

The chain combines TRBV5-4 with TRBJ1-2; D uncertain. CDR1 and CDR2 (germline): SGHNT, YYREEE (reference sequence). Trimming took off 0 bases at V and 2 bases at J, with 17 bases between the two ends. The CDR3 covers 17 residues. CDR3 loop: CASSLDLTEFLNYGYTF. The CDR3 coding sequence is TGTGCCAGCAGCTTGGACCTTACAGAGTTCCTCAACTATGGCTACACCTTC.

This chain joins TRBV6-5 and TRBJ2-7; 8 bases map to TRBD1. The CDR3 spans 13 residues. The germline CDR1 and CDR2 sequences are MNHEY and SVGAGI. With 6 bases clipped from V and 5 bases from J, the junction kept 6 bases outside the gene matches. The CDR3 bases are TGTGCCAGCAGGGAGACAGGGGACGACGAGCAGTACGTC. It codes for CASRETGDDEQYV.

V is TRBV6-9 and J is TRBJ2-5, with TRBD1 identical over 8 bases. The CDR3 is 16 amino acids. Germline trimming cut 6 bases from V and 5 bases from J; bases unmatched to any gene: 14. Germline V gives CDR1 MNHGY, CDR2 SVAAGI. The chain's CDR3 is CASRTSGGYQGETQYF. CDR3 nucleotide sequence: TGTGCCAGCAGGACCTCAGGGGGCTATCAGGGGGAGACCCAGTACTTC.

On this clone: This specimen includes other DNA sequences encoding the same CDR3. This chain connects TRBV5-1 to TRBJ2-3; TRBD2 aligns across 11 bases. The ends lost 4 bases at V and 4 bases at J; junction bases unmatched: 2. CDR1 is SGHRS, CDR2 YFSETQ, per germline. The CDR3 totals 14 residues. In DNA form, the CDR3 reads TGCGCCAGCAGCCCGGGACTAGCGGCAGATACGCAGTATTTT. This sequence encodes CASSPGLAADTQYF.

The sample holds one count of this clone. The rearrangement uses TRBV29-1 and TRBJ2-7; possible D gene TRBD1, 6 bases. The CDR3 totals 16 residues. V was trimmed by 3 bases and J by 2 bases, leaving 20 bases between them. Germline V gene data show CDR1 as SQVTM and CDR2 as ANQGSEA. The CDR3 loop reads CSVDKPGHQMAYEQYV. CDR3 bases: TGCAGCGTTGACAAACCGGGACATCAAATGGCCTACGAGCAGTACGTC.

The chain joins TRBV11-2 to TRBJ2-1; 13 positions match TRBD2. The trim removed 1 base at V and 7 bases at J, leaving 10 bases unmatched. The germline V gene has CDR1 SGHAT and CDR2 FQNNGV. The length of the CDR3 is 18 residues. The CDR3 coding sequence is TGTGCCAGCAGCTTAGTCCCCGTTACTAGCGGGAGGGGTAATGAGCAGTTCTTC. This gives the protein CASSLVPVTSGRGNEQFF. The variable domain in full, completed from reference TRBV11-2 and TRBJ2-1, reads EAGVAQSPRYKIIEKRQSVAFWCNPISGHATLYWYQQILGQGPKLLIQFQNNGVVDDSQLPKDRFSAERLKGVDSTLKIQPAKLEDSAVYLCASSLVPVTSGRGNEQFFGPGTRLTVL.

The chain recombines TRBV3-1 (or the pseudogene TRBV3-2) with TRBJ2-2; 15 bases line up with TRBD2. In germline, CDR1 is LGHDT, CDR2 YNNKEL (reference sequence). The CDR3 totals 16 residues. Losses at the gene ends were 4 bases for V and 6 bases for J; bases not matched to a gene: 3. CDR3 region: CASSLRTSGRAGELFF. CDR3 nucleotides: TGTGCCAGCAGCCTCCGGACTAGCGGGAGGGCCGGGGAGCTGTTTTTT.

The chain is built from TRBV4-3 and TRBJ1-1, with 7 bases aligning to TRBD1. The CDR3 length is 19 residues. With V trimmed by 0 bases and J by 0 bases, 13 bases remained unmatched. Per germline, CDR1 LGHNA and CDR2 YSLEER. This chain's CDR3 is CASSQDLFAAGTVNTEAFF. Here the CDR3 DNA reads TGCGCCAGCAGCCAAGATCTGTTCGCGGCCGGGACAGTGAACACTGAAGCTTTCTTT.

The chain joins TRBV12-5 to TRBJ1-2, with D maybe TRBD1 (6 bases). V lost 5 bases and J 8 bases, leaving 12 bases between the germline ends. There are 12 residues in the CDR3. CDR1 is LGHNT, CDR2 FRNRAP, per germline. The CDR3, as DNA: TGTGCTAGTGGTACACTTACAGGGGGCTACACCTTC. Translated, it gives CASGTLTGGYTF. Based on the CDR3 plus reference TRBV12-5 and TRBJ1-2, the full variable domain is DARVTQTPRHKVTEMGQEVTMRCQPILGHNTVFWYRQTMMQGLELLAYFRNRAPLDDSGMPKDRFSAEMPDATLATLKIQPSEPRDSAVYFCASGTLTGGYTFGSGTRLTVV.

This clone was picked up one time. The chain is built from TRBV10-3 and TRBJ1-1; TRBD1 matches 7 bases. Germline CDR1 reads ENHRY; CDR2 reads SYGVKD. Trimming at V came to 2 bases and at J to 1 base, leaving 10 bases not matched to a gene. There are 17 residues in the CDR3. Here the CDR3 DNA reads TGTGCCATCAGTGAGGTTGGACAGGTCGGACCGAACACTGAAGCTTTCTTT. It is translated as CAISEVGQVGPNTEAFF.

The CDR3 DNA reads as TGTGCCAGTAGTACCAAGGGAAGCGGGGACTATGGCTACACCTTC. This codes for CASSTKGSGDYGYTF. The chain is built from TRBV19 and TRBJ1-2; no clear D gene. Germline CDR1 and CDR2: LNHDA and SQIVND (reference sequence). The V and J ends lost 4 bases and 3 bases respectively, with 15 bases between them. This CDR3 is 15 amino acids long.

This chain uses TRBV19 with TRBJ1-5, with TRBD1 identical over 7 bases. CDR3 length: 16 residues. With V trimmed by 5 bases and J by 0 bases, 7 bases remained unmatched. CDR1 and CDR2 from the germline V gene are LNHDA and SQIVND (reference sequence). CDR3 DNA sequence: TGTGCCAGTAGTTCCGGGACAGCTTATAGCAATCAGCCCCAGCATTTT. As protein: CASSSGTAYSNQPQHF.